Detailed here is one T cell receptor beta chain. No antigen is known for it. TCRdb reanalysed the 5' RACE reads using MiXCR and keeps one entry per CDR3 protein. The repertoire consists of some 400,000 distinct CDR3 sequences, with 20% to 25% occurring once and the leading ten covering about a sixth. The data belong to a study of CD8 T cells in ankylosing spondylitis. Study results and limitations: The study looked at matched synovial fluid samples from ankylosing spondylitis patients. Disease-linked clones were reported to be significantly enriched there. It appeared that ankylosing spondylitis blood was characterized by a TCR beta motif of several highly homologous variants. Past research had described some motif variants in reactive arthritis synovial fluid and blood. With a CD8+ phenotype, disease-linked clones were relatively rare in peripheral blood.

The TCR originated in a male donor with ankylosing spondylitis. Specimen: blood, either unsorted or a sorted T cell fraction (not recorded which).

The CDR3, as DNA: TGTGCCAGCAGCCAAGTGGGAGGGAGTCGATACGATACGCAGTATTTT. It encodes CASSQVGGSRYDTQYF. The J gene is TRBJ2-3, the V gene TRBV4-2, with TRBD2 matching 7 bases. The germline V gene has CDR1 LGHNA and CDR2 YNFKEQ. The CDR3 extends over 16 amino acids. After removal of 1 base from V and 6 bases from J, the junction contained 10 bases not matched to a gene.